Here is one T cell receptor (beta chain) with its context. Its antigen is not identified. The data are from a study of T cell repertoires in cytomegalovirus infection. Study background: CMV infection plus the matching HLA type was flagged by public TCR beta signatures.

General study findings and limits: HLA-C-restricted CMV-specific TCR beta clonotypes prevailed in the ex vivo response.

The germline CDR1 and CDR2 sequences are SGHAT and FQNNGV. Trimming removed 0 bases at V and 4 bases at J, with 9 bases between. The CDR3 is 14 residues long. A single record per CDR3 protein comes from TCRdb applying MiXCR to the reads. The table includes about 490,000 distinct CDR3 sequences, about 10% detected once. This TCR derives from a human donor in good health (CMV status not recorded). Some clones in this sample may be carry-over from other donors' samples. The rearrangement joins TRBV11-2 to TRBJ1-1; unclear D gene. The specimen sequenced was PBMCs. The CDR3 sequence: CASSLESGLTEAFF. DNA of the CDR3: TGTGCCAGCAGCTTAGAGTCCGGGCTCACTGAAGCTTTCTTT.